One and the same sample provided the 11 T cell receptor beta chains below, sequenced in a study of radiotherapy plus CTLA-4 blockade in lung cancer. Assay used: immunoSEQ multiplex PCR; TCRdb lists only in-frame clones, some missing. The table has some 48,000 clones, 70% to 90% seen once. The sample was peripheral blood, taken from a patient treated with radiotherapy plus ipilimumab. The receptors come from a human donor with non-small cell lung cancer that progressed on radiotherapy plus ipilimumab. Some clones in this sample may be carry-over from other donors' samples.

The CDR3 DNA reads TGTGCCTGGACCCACCGGGATACGCAGTATTTT. Translated, it gives CAWTHRDTQYF. The genes are TRBV30 and TRBJ2-3; D unclear. V was cut by 4 bases and J by 6 bases, with 8 bases left in between. CDR1 GTSNPN and CDR2 SVGIG come from the germline V gene (reference sequence). CDR3 size: 11 residues.

CDR3 region: CASSSNQGSGNTIYF. The CDR3 DNA is TGTGCCAGCAGTTCCAATCAGGGATCTGGAAACACCATATATTTT. The chain joins TRBV6-5 to TRBJ1-3, with a weak D call TRBD1 (5 bases). The CDR3 runs 15 residues. V was pared by 4 bases and J by 1 base, with 11 bases between. Germline lookup yields CDR1 MNHEY and CDR2 SVGAGI.

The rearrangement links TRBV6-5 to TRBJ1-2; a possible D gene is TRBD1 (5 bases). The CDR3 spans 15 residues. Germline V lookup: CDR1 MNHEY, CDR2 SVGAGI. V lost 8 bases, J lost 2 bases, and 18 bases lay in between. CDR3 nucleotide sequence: TGTGCCAGCCGAAAATCGGGGGAGGTAAACTATGGCTACACCTTC. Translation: CASRKSGEVNYGYTF.

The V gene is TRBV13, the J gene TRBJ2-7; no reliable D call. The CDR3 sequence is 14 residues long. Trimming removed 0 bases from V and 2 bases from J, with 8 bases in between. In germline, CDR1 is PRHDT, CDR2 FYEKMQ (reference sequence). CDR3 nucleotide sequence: TGTGCCAGCAGCTTAGGGCAGGCTACCTACGAGCAGTACTTC. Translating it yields CASSLGQATYEQYF.

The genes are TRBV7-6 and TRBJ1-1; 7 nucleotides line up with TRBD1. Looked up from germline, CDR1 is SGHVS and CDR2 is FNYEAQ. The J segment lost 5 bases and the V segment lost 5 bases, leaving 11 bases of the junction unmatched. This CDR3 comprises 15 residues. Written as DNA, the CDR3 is TGTGCCAGCAGCATAGAGACAGGGCAGAGTACTGAAGCTTTCTTT. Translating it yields CASSIETGQSTEAFF.

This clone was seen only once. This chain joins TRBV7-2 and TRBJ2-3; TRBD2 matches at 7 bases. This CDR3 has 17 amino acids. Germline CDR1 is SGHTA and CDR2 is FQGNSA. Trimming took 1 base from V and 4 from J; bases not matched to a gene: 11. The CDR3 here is CASSLVAGARSADTQYF. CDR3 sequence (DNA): TGTGCCAGCAGCTTAGTTGCGGGAGCTAGATCCGCAGATACGCAGTATTTT.

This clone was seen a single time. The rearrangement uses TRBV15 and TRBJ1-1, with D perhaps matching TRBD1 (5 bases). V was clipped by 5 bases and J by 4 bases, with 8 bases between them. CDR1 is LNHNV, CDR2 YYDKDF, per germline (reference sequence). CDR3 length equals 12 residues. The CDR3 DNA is TGTGCCACCAGCCAGGGCCCCACTGAAGCTTTCTTT. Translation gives CATSQGPTEAFF.

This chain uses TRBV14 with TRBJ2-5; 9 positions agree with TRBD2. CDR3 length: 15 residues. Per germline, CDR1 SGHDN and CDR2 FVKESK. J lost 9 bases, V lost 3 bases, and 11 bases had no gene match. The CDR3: CASSHPTSGGRAQYF. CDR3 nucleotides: TGTGCCAGCAGCCACCCGACTAGCGGCGGGCGGGCCCAGTACTTC.

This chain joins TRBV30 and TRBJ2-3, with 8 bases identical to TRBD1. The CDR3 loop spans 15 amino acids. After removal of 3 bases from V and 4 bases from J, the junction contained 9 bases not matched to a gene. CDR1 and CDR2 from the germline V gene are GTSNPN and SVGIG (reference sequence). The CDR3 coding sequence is TGTGCCTGGAGGACCGGGACAGGTCTGGCAGATACGCAGTATTTT. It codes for CAWRTGTGLADTQYF.

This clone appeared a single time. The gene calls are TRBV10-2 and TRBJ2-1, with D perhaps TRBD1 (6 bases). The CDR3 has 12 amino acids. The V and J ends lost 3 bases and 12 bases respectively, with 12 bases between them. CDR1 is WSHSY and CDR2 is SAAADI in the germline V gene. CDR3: CASSDRGTMQFF. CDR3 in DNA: TGCGCCAGCAGTGACAGGGGTACGATGCAGTTCTTC.

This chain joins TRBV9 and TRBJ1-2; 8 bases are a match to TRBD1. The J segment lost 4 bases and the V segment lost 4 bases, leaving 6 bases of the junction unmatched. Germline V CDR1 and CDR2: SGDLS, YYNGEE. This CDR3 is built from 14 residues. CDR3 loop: CASSSGQGSYGYTF. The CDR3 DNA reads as TGTGCCAGCAGCTCCGGACAGGGAAGCTATGGCTACACCTTC. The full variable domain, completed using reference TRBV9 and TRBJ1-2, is DSGVTQTPKHLITATGQRVTLRCSPRSGDLSVYWYQQSLDQGLQFLIQYYNGEERAKGNILERFSAQQFPDLHSELNLSSLELGDSALYFCASSSGQGSYGYTFGSGTRLTVV.